This is a list of T cell receptor beta chains from one sample in a study of beta chain features in type 1 diabetes. Sequenced by immunoSEQ multiplex PCR; TCRdb stores in-frame clones only, minus some. The sample gives more than 150,000 clones, approximately 13% of which show up once; less than 0.7% is in the top ten. Sequenced input: central memory CD4+ T cells from blood. The source of these receptors is a woman between 18 and 29 years old in good health. Both conserved end residues are trimmed from each CDR3.

v_call cdr3_length cdr3_aa
TRBV5-4 12 ASSLAPSTDTQY
TRBV18 12 ASSPTSGSDEQY
TRBV7-9 8 ASSSGELF
TRBV30 13 AWSVLIVGGVGYT
TRBV29-1 10 SVVPREYEQF
TRBV5-1 11 ASSLHTEDTQY
TRBV6-1 12 ASSLGGNTGELF
TRBV5-6 13 ASSARAPRDGELF
TRBV12-5 11 ASGLGDRRGKF
TRBV7-8 14 ASSFGWQGDTGELF
TRBV28 11 ASSHSQLYEQY
TRBV5-1 12 ASTLAAWGDTQY
TRBV7-2 13 ASSLGARGSDTQY
TRBV30 14 AWSVRASPSTDTQY
TRBV2 11 ASSVQGRDGYT
TRBV5-4 12 ASSPPGARETQY
TRBV9 13 ASSVGAGAYNEQF
TRBV5-1 12 ASRLDRVTDEQF
TRBV7-9 14 ASSFWDTSGANVLT
TRBV5-1 14 ASSSGQNLLQETQY
TRBV27 13 ASRSLSSLRNEQY
TRBV28 14 ASSRTGIQAYNEQF
TRBV29-1 10 SVVAGGTGAF